These 15 T cell receptor beta chains came from one sample sequenced in a study of T-cell reconstitution after alpha-beta-depleted transplantation in children. TCRbeta library preparation incorporated unique molecular identifiers. TCRdb processed the PCR reads anew with MiXCR; each CDR3 protein has one entry. Here the sample spans roughly 500,000 distinct CDR3 sequences, 32% being singletons. The sequences come from PBMCs from the stem cell graft donor, collected from the stem cell graft. These receptors came from a human donor who donated a stem cell graft to a child with aplastic anemia.

This clonotype has a handful of counts. The chain employs TRBV12-3 or TRBV12-4 and TRBJ2-1, with 8 bases fitting TRBD2. This CDR3 has 14 amino acids. V gave up 2 bases and J gave up 8 bases; unmatched junction bases: 5. As DNA, the CDR3 is TGTGCCAGCAGTTTAAGCGGGAGAGGCGATGAGCAGTTCTTC. Its translation: CASSLSGRGDEQFF.

This clonotype was counted once. The chain is built from TRBV29-1 and TRBJ1-1; TRBD1 matches at 8 bases. The CDR3 runs 13 residues. The trim removed 7 bases at V and 5 bases at J, leaving 9 bases unmatched. From germline, CDR1 is SQVTM and CDR2 ANQGSEA. The CDR3: CSGEQGVGTEAFF. CDR3 sequence (DNA): TGCAGCGGGGAACAGGGGGTTGGGACTGAAGCTTTCTTT. Variable domain in full (rest from reference TRBV29-1 and TRBJ1-1): SAVISQKPSRDICQRGTSLTIQCQVDSQVTMMFWYRQQPGQSLTLIATANQGSEATYESGFVIDKFPISRPNLTFSTLTVSNMSPEDSSIYLCSGEQGVGTEAFFGQGTRLTVV.

The genes are TRBV10-3 and TRBJ1-4; D gene ambiguous. Looked up from germline, CDR1 is ENHRY and CDR2 is SYGVKD. V was pared by 4 bases and J by 1 base, with 4 bases between. The CDR3 sequence is 13 residues long. The CDR3 sequence: CAISARTNEKLFF. The DNA for the CDR3 is TGTGCCATCAGTGCAAGAACTAATGAAAAACTGTTTTTT.

V gene TRBV4-3 combines with J gene TRBJ2-5; no clear D gene. Between the trimmed V and J ends, which lost 0 bases and 4 bases, there was a span of 6 bases. This CDR3 region has 13 residues. The germline V gene has CDR1 LGHNA and CDR2 YSLEER. The CDR3 loop is CASSQDDGETQYF. The CDR3 DNA is TGCGCCAGCAGCCAAGATGATGGAGAGACCCAGTACTTC.

At least ten counts were recorded for this clonotype. This chain connects TRBV5-1 to TRBJ2-3; TRBD1 matches at 9 bases. The CDR3 is 15 residues long. J was trimmed by 2 bases and V by 4 bases; bases with no gene match: 5. CDR1 is SGHRS and CDR2 is YFSETQ in the germline V gene. The CDR3 nucleotides are TGCGCCAGCAGCAAGGGACAGGGTAACACAGATACGCAGTATTTT. Translated: CASSKGQGNTDTQYF.

The gene calls are TRBV7-7 and TRBJ2-5, with D possibly being TRBD2 (7 bases). This CDR3 comprises 13 residues. Germline V gene sequence: CDR1 SSHAT, CDR2 FNYEAQ (reference sequence). Trimming stripped 8 bases from V and 5 bases from J, with 15 bases between. CDR3 nucleotides: TGTGCCAGCGCTCGCGGGGGCTCGGAGACCCAGTACTTC. Its protein product is CASARGGSETQYF.

This clonotype was counted a few times. An end of the junction differs from the germline gene, which may be a read error. The V call is TRBV29-1, the J call TRBJ1-1; D gene unclear. The germline V gene has CDR1 SQVTM and CDR2 ANQGSEA. The CDR3 has 13 residues. The CDR3 loop is CSVLQSANTEAFF. CDR3 in DNA: TGCAGCGTGCTACAGAGTGCGAACACTGAAGCCTTCTTT.

The chain joins TRBV15 to TRBJ1-5, with D hard to call. The germline V gene has CDR1 LNHNV and CDR2 YYDKDF (reference sequence). The CDR3 consists of 13 residues. V dropped 4 bases and J dropped 1 base, with 5 bases sitting between them. DNA of the CDR3: TGTGCCACCAGCAAAGGGAGCAATCAGCCCCAGCATTTT. This gives the protein CATSKGSNQPQHF.

V gene TRBV6-5 combines with J gene TRBJ2-7; 12 nucleotides agree with TRBD1. Germline CDR1 MNHEY, CDR2 SVGAGI. The CDR3 spans 15 residues. With V trimmed by 4 bases and J by 6 bases, 7 bases remained unmatched. The CDR3 spells CASSSGQGALSEQYV. CDR3 in DNA: TGTGCCAGCAGTTCGGGACAGGGGGCCCTCAGCGAGCAGTACGTC.

This chain links TRBV7-2 with TRBJ2-1; D remains ambiguous. The CDR3 has 16 residues. From germline, CDR1 is SGHTA and CDR2 FQGNSA. Trimming removed 2 bases from V and 7 bases from J, with 18 bases in between. The CDR3 DNA reads TGTGCCAGCAGCTTATTAAGCCACCCTGGGGATAATGAGCAGTTCTTC. Its protein is CASSLLSHPGDNEQFF.

The chain has TRBV11-2 and TRBJ1-2, with D possibly being TRBD1 (5 bases). The ends were cut back, 5 bases at V and 8 bases at J, with 18 bases in the middle. This CDR3 region has 14 residues. The germline V gene encodes CDR1 SGHAT and CDR2 FQNNGV. The CDR3 DNA reads as TGTGCCAGCAGCCCCACCGGCAGGGCTGGAGGCTACACCTTC. It yields the protein CASSPTGRAGGYTF. The variable domain in full, with the rest retrieved from reference TRBV11-2 and TRBJ1-2, is EAGVAQSPRYKIIEKRQSVAFWCNPISGHATLYWYQQILGQGPKLLIQFQNNGVVDDSQLPKDRFSAERLKGVDSTLKIQPAKLEDSAVYLCASSPTGRAGGYTFGSGTRLTVV.

This clonotype was counted a few times. The chain carries TRBV12-3 or TRBV12-4 and TRBJ1-2; D is perhaps TRBD1 (6 bases). Trimming shortened V by 6 bases and J by 5 bases, and 19 bases separated the two germline ends. The CDR3 loop spans 15 amino acids. CDR3 sequence reads: CASSQGQAGGYGYTF. CDR3 nucleotide sequence: TGTGCCAGCAGCCAGGGGCAGGCCGGAGGGTATGGCTACACCTTC.

V usage is TRBV2 and J usage is TRBJ1-5; 8 nucleotides agree with TRBD1. V lost 6 bases and J lost 3; bases outside the gene matches: 4. The CDR3 runs 14 residues. CDR1 and CDR2 from the germline V gene are SNHLY and FYNNEI. The CDR3 here is CASSVQGVNQPQHF. CDR3 bases: TGTGCCAGCAGCGTACAGGGGGTCAATCAGCCCCAGCATTTT.

A few counts support this clonotype. The rearrangement joins TRBV20-1 to TRBJ2-2; 10 bases are a match to TRBD1. The V segment lost 7 bases and the J segment 7 bases; nucleotides outside the gene matches: 6. The CDR3 sequence is 13 residues long. Looked up from germline, CDR1 is DFQATT and CDR2 is SNEGSKA (reference sequence). The CDR3 nucleotides read TGCAGTGTGAGACAGGGGGCGGTCGGGGAGCTGTTTTTT. Its protein product is CSVRQGAVGELFF.

The chain uses TRBV25-1 and TRBJ2-2; D unresolved. V shed 2 bases and J shed 0 bases, with 13 bases lying between them. The CDR3 loop spans 17 amino acids. Per the germline V gene, CDR1 is MGHDK and CDR2 is SYGVNS. The CDR3 loop reads CASSEGVRHANTGELFF. CDR3 bases: TGTGCCAGCAGTGAAGGTGTAAGGCATGCGAACACCGGGGAGCTGTTTTTT.